The clone carrying this T cell receptor beta chain was seen a few times. Sequencing used immunoSEQ multiplex PCR; TCRdb keeps in-frame clones, though not all of them. The table lists 7,900 or so clones, about a quarter of them singletons, with 5.9% in the top ten. This sample stems from a study of sequential checkpoint blockade in melanoma. Turning to the study itself: TCRbeta immunosequencing was performed on DNA from over 90 pretreatment melanoma tumor samples. After nivolumab or ipilimumab alone, around 24 patients had week-13 rebiopsies.

Treatment specified: randomized to nivolumab then ipilimumab (arm A) or the reverse (arm B). Patients had received no earlier DNA-damaging chemotherapy. The clonotype originates from a human donor with melanoma. The specimen comprised tumor tissue (inferred from file names), sampled from a patient given nivolumab and ipilimumab in sequence.

CDR3 bases: TGTGCCAGCAGTCCGACTAGCGGGTTAAACTACGAGCAGTACTTC. Amino acids: CASSPTSGLNYEQYF. V is TRBV28 and J is TRBJ2-7; 10 nucleotides agree with TRBD2. V lost 5 bases and J lost 3; bases outside the gene matches: 7. Per germline, CDR1 MDHEN and CDR2 SYDVKM. This CDR3 spans 15 amino acids.